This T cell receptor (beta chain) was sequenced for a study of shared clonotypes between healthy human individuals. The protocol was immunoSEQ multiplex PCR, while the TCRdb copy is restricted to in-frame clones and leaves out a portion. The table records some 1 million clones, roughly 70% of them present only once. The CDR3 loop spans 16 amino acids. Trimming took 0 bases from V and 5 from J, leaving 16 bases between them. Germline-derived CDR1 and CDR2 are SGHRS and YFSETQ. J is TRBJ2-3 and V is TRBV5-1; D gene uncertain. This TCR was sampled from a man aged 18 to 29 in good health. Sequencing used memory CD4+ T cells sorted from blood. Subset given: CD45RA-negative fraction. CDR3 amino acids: CASSLGGGRSGDTQYF. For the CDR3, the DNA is TGCGCCAGCAGCTTGGGAGGCGGTCGTAGTGGAGATACGCAGTATTTT.